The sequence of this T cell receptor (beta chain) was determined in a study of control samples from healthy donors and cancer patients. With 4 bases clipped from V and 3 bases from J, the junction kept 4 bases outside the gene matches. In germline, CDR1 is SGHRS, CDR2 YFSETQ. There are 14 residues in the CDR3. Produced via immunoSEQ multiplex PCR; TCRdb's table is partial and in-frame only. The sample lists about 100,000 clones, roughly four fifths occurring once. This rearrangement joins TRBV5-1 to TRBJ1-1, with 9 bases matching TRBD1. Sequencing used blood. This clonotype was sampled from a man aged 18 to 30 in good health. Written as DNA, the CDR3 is TGCGCCAGCAGCCGGGACAGGGCGGACACTGAAGCTTTCTTT. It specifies CASSRDRADTEAFF.